The source of this T cell receptor beta chain is a study of neurological immune-mediated disorders. This clonotype was seen a handful of times. What it recognizes is unknown. A much larger clone differs by one base, so this may be a read error. This CDR3 has 15 amino acids. The germline CDR1 and CDR2 sequences are MNHNS and SASEGT. Trimming removed 6 bases from V and 2 bases from J; junction bases left unmatched: 2. Study conclusions and caveats: In HTLV-1-associated myelopathy, TCR clonal expansion was greatest, whereas multiple sclerosis had the least, falling below healthy controls.

The team produced cDNA through 5'RACE using 10-nucleotide random UMIs. Using its own MiXCR run on the 5' RACE reads, TCRdb lists one record per CDR3 protein. Among approximately 51,000 distinct CDR3 sequences, approximately 3.3% were seen once, and the ten largest hold 5.5% to 6.5%. The chain combines TRBV6-1 with TRBJ2-3; 13 nucleotides agree with TRBD2. The specimen was PBMCs. The receptor was derived from a man aged 40-55 years with multiple sclerosis. The CDR3 sequence is CASRLAGGNTDTQYF. The CDR3 region has the DNA TGTGCCAGCAGACTAGCGGGGGGGAACACAGATACGCAGTATTTT.